These T cell receptor beta chains were read from a single sample in a study of CD8 T cells in ankylosing spondylitis. TCRdb independently ran MiXCR on the 5' RACE reads; one entry per CDR3 protein. The sample lists around 140,000 distinct CDR3 sequences; 17% were seen once. The sample consisted of blood, either unsorted or a sorted T cell fraction (not recorded which). These receptors were obtained from a male donor with ankylosing spondylitis. Both conserved end residues are part of each CDR3. The order of the fields is CDR3 protein, CDR3 DNA, clone size, CDR3 length, V gene, D gene, J gene. A D gene is named only where the DNA matches it firmly. The size entry is marked missing in some rows and otherwise reads once, few, many or a size class.

CDR3aa: CASSLFRRVNYGYTF
CDR3nt: TGTGCCAGCAGCTTATTTCGCAGGGTTAACTATGGCTACACCTTC
abundance: NA
len: 15
v_gene: TRBV13
d_gene: NA
j_gene: TRBJ1-2

CDR3aa: CASSPRGVRYQETQYF
CDR3nt: TGTGCCAGCAGTCCCCGGGGAGTGAGGTACCAAGAGACCCAGTACTTC
abundance: NA
len: 16
v_gene: TRBV28
d_gene: NA
j_gene: TRBJ2-5

CDR3aa: CASSVAGGQEQYF
CDR3nt: TGTGCCAGCAGCGTAGCGGGAGGGCAAGAGCAGTACTTC
abundance: NA
len: 13
v_gene: TRBV9
d_gene: TRBD2
j_gene: TRBJ2-7

CDR3aa: CSARESDPRQHF
CDR3nt: TGCAGTGCTAGAGAGTCCGATCCCCGCCAGCATTTT
abundance: many
len: 12
v_gene: TRBV20-1
d_gene: NA
j_gene: TRBJ1-5

CDR3aa: CSVEGRAYEQYF
CDR3nt: TGCAGCGTTGAAGGCAGAGCCTACGAGCAGTACTTC
abundance: many
len: 12
v_gene: TRBV29-1
d_gene: NA
j_gene: TRBJ2-7

CDR3aa: CASSRLPGQGNTGELFF
CDR3nt: TGTGCCAGCAGTCGCTTACCGGGACAGGGAAACACCGGGGAGCTGTTTTTT
abundance: NA
len: 17
v_gene: TRBV6-1
d_gene: TRBD1
j_gene: TRBJ2-2

CDR3aa: CSAGSWREGLYTDTQYF
CDR3nt: TGCAGTGCCGGCTCCTGGCGGGAGGGCCTTTACACAGATACGCAGTATTTT
abundance: NA
len: 17
v_gene: TRBV20-1
d_gene: TRBD2
j_gene: TRBJ2-3

CDR3aa: CASSQEEVLRTGAKDKETQYF
CDR3nt: TGCGCCAGCAGCCAAGAAGAGGTGCTGAGGACCGGGGCGAAAGACAAAGAGACCCAGTACTTC
abundance: few
len: 21
v_gene: TRBV4-1
d_gene: NA
j_gene: TRBJ2-5

CDR3aa: CASSQGDGTQYF
CDR3nt: TGTGCCAGCAGCCAAGGTGATGGGACCCAGTACTTC
abundance: few
len: 12
v_gene: TRBV3-1
d_gene: NA
j_gene: TRBJ2-5

CDR3aa: CASSFGQGFTPLHF
CDR3nt: TGTGCCAGCAGCTTTGGCCAGGGCTTTACACCCCTCCACTTT
abundance: NA
len: 14
v_gene: TRBV7-9
d_gene: NA
j_gene: TRBJ1-6